This T cell receptor (beta chain) was captured in a study of T cells in Graves' hyperthyroidism and ophthalmopathy. Study-level findings and limits: Blood shared most expanded thyroid clonotypes above 0.001. A model of 13 V-J features distinguished ophthalmopathy from stable hyperthyroidism.

On this clonotype: Its cognate antigen is unknown. This may be a read error, as it is one base from a much larger clone.

Stability of Graves' hyperthyroidism was defined as absent ophthalmopathy progression within 18 months. The hyperthyroidism patients had all been newly diagnosed, and their disease duration was under 2 months. Their ages ranged from 18 to 65 years. The CDR3 contains 15 residues. Germline CDR1 and CDR2: MDHEN and SYDVKM. Amplified TCR beta CDR3 regions derived from RNA transcripts. With the HTBI primer set, the TCR CDR3 went through a first round of RT-PCR. TCRdb fed the multiplex PCR reads into MiXCR, producing one record per CDR3 protein. The top ten hold about 16% of the sample, which has some 700,000 distinct CDR3 sequences, roughly 17% seen once.

This sequence originates from a man between 45 and 60 years old with Graves' hyperthyroidism. The V gene is TRBV28, the J gene TRBJ2-6; a weak D match, TRBD1 (5 bases). Sequencing used blood. The CDR3 DNA reads as TGTGCCAGCAGCGCCAGACAGTCTGGGGCCAACATCCTGACTTTC. Protein sequence: CASSARQSGANILTF.